This is a list of T cell receptor beta chains from one sample in a study of shared clonotypes between healthy human individuals. Assay: immunoSEQ multiplex PCR; the TCRdb copy retains only in-frame clones and omits some. The repertoire holds about 980,000 clones, with approximately 76% as singletons. Sequencing used memory CD4+ T cells sorted from blood. All receptors come from a man between 18 and 29 years old in good health. The CDR3 runs from the conserved cysteine through the conserved F or W. The D gene is left open where the match is weak. Part of the rows lack a size; the others show once, few, many or a class for expanded clones.

v_gene	j_gene	abundance	d_gene	CDR3aa	CDR3nt
TRBV4-1	TRBJ2-2	.	.	CASSQVRKDLTNTGELFF	TGCGCCAGCAGCCAAGTTCGGAAAGATCTAACGAACACCGGGGAGCTGTTTTTT
TRBV19	TRBJ2-3	.	TRBD1	CASSTGGPSTDTQYF	TGTGCCAGTAGTACAGGGGGCCCTAGCACAGATACGCAGTATTTT
TRBV10-1	TRBJ1-1	.	.	CASSGLGGTEAFF	TGCGCCAGCAGTGGACTGGGGGGCACTGAAGCTTTCTTT
TRBV28	TRBJ1-5	.	.	CASTPAGYNQPQHF	TGTGCCAGCACACCGGCAGGGTATAATCAGCCCCAGCATTTT
TRBV14	TRBJ2-7	.	TRBD1	CASSQRLWDSFNEQYF	TGTGCCAGCAGCCAAAGATTATGGGACAGCTTTAACGAGCAGTACTTC
TRBV25-1	TRBJ2-3	.	TRBD1	CASRLGQGARDTQYF	TGTGCCAGCAGGTTGGGACAGGGGGCGCGTGATACGCAGTATTTT
TRBV2	TRBJ2-7	.	.	CASSAEQGRDEQYF	TGTGCCAGCAGTGCGGAACAGGGGAGGGACGAGCAGTACTTC
TRBV28	TRBJ2-1	.	TRBD1	CASSNRDRSYNEQFF	TGTGCCAGCAGTAATCGGGACAGGTCCTACAATGAGCAGTTCTTC
TRBV19	TRBJ2-3	.	TRBD1	CASSPQGAPTDTQYF	TGTGCCAGTAGTCCACAGGGGGCCCCCACAGATACGCAGTATTTT
TRBV5-1	TRBJ1-1	.	TRBD1	CASSPGTGGYSGLAFF	TGCGCCAGCAGCCCAGGGACAGGGGGTTATTCTGGCTTAGCTTTCTTT
TRBV4-1	TRBJ2-7	.	TRBD1	CASSQEIQGAREQYF	TGCGCCAGCAGCCAAGAGATACAGGGGGCGCGTGAGCAGTACTTC
TRBV14	TRBJ1-6	few	.	CASSRGQYNSPLHF	TGTGCCAGCAGTCGAGGACAGTATAATTCACCCCTCCACTTT
TRBV30	TRBJ2-7	.	.	CAHFPSGLSSYEQYF	TGTGCCCATTTTCCCTCAGGACTTTCATCCTACGAGCAGTACTTC
TRBV18	TRBJ1-1	.	.	CASSGDTGEKAFF	TGTGCCAGCTCGGGGGACACCGGAGAGAAAGCTTTCTTT
TRBV5-1	TRBJ2-7	.	.	CASSLGRDYEQYF	TGCGCCAGCAGCTTGGGTAGGGACTACGAGCAGTACTTC
TRBV28	TRBJ1-3	.	.	CASSLLPPGNTIYF	TGTGCCAGCAGTTTGTTGCCTCCAGGCAACACCATATATTTT
TRBV19	TRBJ1-2	few	.	CASRWRGEANYGYTF	TGTGCCAGTAGATGGCGGGGCGAAGCTAACTATGGCTACACCTTC
TRBV19	TRBJ2-3	.	TRBD2	CASSTASLAGLPGTQYF	TGTGCCAGTAGTACCGCCTCTCTAGCGGGCCTCCCGGGTACGCAGTATTTT
TRBV10-3	TRBJ1-2	.	.	CAISGTPNYGYTF	TGTGCCATCAGTGGGACACCTAACTATGGCTACACCTTC
TRBV7-2	TRBJ2-1	many	TRBD2	CASSLGRAGGRGEQFF	TGTGCCAGCAGCTTAGGCCGTGCGGGAGGACGCGGTGAGCAGTTCTTC
TRBV5-6	TRBJ2-3	once	.	CASSFQGGDTQYF	TGTGCCAGCAGCTTCCAGGGGGGAGATACGCAGTATTTT
TRBV4-1	TRBJ2-7	once	TRBD2	CASSILAGVSVEQYF	TGCGCCAGCAGTATCCTAGCGGGGGTATCTGTCGAGCAGTACTTC
TRBV6-1	TRBJ2-5	few	.	CASSTRVGETQYF	TGTGCCAGCAGCACCAGGGTTGGAGAGACCCAGTACTTC
TRBV25-1	TRBJ2-5	.	TRBD2	CASSSSGGSETQYF	TGTGCCAGCAGTTCTAGCGGGGGGTCGGAGACCCAGTACTTC
TRBV4-1	TRBJ2-2	.	.	CASSQDRSYTGELFF	TGCGCCAGCAGCCAAGACAGGTCCTACACCGGGGAGCTGTTTTTT
TRBV28	TRBJ2-7	.	TRBD1	CASRGTVSYEQYF	TGTGCCAGCAGAGGGACAGTCTCCTACGAGCAGTACTTC
TRBV7-9	TRBJ1-4	.	.	CASSETGTANEKLFF	TGTGCCAGCAGCGAAACCGGGACGGCTAATGAAAAACTGTTTTTT
TRBV5-1	TRBJ2-3	.	TRBD2	CASSSTSGGSTDTQYF	TGCGCCAGCAGCTCCACTAGCGGGGGGAGCACAGATACGCAGTATTTT
TRBV20-1	TRBJ1-1	.	.	CSAPKSPSPFF	TGCAGTGCTCCAAAATCCCCATCGCCTTTCTTT
TRBV27	TRBJ2-1	.	.	CASRLNHNEQFF	TGTGCCAGCAGACTCAACCACAATGAGCAGTTCTTC
TRBV7-2	TRBJ2-7	.	.	CASSLAGQNLFYEQYF	TGTGCCAGCAGCCTAGCCGGACAGAACCTCTTCTACGAGCAGTACTTC
TRBV9	TRBJ2-5	many	.	CASSVGGQETQYF	TGTGCCAGCAGCGTAGGGGGGCAAGAGACCCAGTACTTC
TRBV5-1	TRBJ2-2	.	TRBD2	CASSWGTSSPPGELFF	TGCGCCAGCAGCTGGGGGACTAGCTCGCCTCCCGGGGAGCTGTTTTTT
TRBV27	TRBJ1-1	few	.	CASSAWTGLNTEAFF	TGTGCCAGCAGTGCATGGACCGGTCTAAACACTGAAGCTTTCTTT
TRBV27	TRBJ2-7	.	.	CASSFSPDSLSYEQYF	TGTGCCAGCAGTTTCTCCCCGGACTCCCTCTCCTACGAGCAGTACTTC
TRBV12-2	TRBJ2-7	.	.	CASRFDVDRWAGQGRNEQYF	TGTGCAAGTCGCTTTGACGTGGATAGATGGGCGGGACAGGGGAGAAACGAGCAGTACTTC
TRBV25-1	TRBJ2-3	.	.	CASSNPTVSGTDTQYF	TGTGCCAGCAGCAATCCTACAGTTAGCGGCACAGATACGCAGTATTTT
TRBV2	TRBJ1-6	.	.	CASLYTASPLHF	TGTGCCAGCCTTTATACAGCTTCACCCCTCCACTTT
TRBV25-1	TRBJ1-1	.	.	CASSRTSNTEAFF	TGTGCCAGCAGTCGGACATCCAACACTGAAGCTTTCTTT
TRBV19	TRBJ2-1	.	TRBD2	CASSNLPSGSNSYNEQFF	TGTGCCAGTAGCAATCTTCCTAGCGGGAGTAACTCCTACAATGAGCAGTTCTTC
TRBV5-5	TRBJ2-7	.	TRBD1	CASTQTGGDYEQYF	TGTGCCAGCACCCAAACAGGGGGCGACTACGAGCAGTACTTC